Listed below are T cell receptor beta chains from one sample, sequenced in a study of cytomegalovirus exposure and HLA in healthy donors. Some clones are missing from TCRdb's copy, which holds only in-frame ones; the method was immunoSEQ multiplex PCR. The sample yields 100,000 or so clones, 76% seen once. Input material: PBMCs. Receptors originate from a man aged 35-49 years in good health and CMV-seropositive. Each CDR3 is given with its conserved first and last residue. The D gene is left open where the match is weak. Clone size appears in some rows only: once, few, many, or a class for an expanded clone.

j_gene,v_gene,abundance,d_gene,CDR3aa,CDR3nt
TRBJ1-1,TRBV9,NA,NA,CASSVEGGPAFF,TGTGCCAGCAGCGTAGAGGGGGGGCCTGCTTTCTTT
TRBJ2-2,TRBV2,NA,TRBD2,CASRTWGGNTGELFF,TGTGCCAGCCGTACGTGGGGGGGAAACACCGGGGAGCTGTTTTTT
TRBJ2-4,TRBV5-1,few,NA,CASSLTPLSSQYF,TGCGCCAGCAGCCTTACCCCCCTCTCTAGTCAGTACTTC
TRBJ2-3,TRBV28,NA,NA,CASSFLESTDTQYF,TGTGCCAGCAGTTTTCTAGAAAGCACAGATACGCAGTATTTT
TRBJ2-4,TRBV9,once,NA,CASSVEGGYAGQVSKNSQYF,TGTGCCAGCAGCGTAGAGGGGGGGTATGCGGGACAGGTCAGTAAAAACAGTCAGTACTTC
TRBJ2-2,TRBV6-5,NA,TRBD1,CASIRDSPNTGELFF,TGTGCCAGCATTCGGGACAGCCCTAACACCGGGGAGCTGTTTTTT
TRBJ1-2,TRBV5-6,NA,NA,CASSPGTYGYTF,TGTGCCAGCAGCCCAGGGACATATGGCTACACCTTC
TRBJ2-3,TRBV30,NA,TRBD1,CAWRTGGDTQYF,TGTGCCTGGCGTACAGGGGGGGATACGCAGTATTTT
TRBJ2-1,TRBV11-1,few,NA,CASSSLISSNEQFF,TGTGCCAGCAGCTCCCTAATCTCCTCCAATGAGCAGTTCTTC
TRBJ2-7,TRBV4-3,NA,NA,CASSPLAGGGYEQYF,TGCGCCAGCAGCCCTCTTGCGGGCGGCGGTTACGAGCAGTACTTC
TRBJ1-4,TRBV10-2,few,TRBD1,CASSEFGTGREKLFF,TGCGCCAGCAGTGAGTTTGGGACAGGGAGGGAAAAACTGTTTTTT
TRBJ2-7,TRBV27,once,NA,CASSSISYEQYF,TGTGCCAGCAGCTCTATCTCCTACGAGCAGTACTTC
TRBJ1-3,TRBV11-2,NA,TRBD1,CASSLGQNSGNTIYF,TGTGCCAGCAGCTTGGGACAGAACTCTGGAAACACCATATATTTT
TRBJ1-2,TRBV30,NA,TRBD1,CAWSGDRGDYGYTF,TGTGCCTGGAGTGGAGACAGGGGCGACTATGGCTACACCTTC
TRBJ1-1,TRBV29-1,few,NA,CSQKGGETEAFF,TGCAGCCAGAAGGGGGGGGAGACTGAAGCTTTCTTT
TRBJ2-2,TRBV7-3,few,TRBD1,CASSLTGQGRGKAGELFF,TGTGCCAGCAGCTTAACGGGACAGGGGAGAGGAAAGGCCGGGGAGCTGTTTTTT
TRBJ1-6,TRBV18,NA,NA,CASSPLPPQGGLHF,TGTGCCAGCTCACCACTCCCTCCTCAGGGAGGACTCCACTTT
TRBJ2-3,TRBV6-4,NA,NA,CASSDSVGTDTQYF,TGTGCCAGCAGTGACTCAGTAGGCACAGATACGCAGTATTTT
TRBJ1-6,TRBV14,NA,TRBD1,CASSQGTGRSPLHF,TGTGCCAGCAGCCAAGGGACAGGGCGGTCACCCCTCCACTTT
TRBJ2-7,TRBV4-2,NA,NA,CASSQLGLYEQYF,TGTGCCAGCAGCCAACTGGGGCTGTACGAGCAGTACTTC
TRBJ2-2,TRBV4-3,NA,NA,CASSQDRLQGGVGELFF,TGCGCCAGCAGCCAAGATCGTCTACAGGGGGGGGTCGGGGAGCTGTTTTTT
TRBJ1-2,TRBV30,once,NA,CAWARVGSGYTF,TGTGCCTGGGCCCGGGTAGGGAGTGGCTACACCTTC
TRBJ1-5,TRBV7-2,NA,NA,CASSSFGDSNQPQHF,TGTGCCAGCAGCTCTTTCGGGGATAGCAATCAGCCCCAGCATTTT
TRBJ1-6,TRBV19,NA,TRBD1,CASSIDYRGYNSPLHF,TGTGCCAGTAGTATAGATTACAGGGGGTATAATTCACCCCTCCACTTT
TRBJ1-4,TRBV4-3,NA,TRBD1,CASSQLGQGAEKLFF,TGCGCCAGCAGCCAACTGGGACAGGGGGCTGAAAAACTGTTTTTT
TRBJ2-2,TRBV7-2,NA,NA,CASSSGGVPGFDAGELFF,TGTGCCAGCAGCAGTGGAGGGGTCCCAGGCTTCGATGCCGGGGAGCTGTTTTTT
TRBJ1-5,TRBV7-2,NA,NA,CASSLDSSNQPQHF,TGTGCCAGCAGCCTGGACAGCAGCAATCAGCCCCAGCATTTT
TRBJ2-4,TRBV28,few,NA,CASSRLDYSKNIQYF,TGTGCCAGCAGTCGTCTGGACTACTCCAAAAACATTCAGTACTTC
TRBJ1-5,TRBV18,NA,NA,CASSPERNQPQHF,TGTGCCAGCTCACCCGAGAGAAATCAGCCCCAGCATTTT
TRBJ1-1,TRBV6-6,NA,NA,CASSSGVSEAFF,TGTGCCAGCAGTTCGGGGGTTTCTGAAGCTTTCTTT
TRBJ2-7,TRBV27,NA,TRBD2,CASPSGPSGVSSYEQYF,TGTGCCAGCCCCTCAGGTCCTAGCGGGGTATCCTCCTACGAGCAGTACTTC
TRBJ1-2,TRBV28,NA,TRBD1,CASVMTGPYGYTF,TGTGCCAGCGTGATGACAGGGCCCTATGGCTACACCTTC
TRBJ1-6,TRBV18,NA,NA,CASSPGGGNSPLHF,TGTGCCAGCTCACCCGGGGGAGGTAATTCACCCCTCCACTTT
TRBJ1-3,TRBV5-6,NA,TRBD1,CASSPRDRLSGNTIYF,TGTGCCAGCAGCCCCAGGGACAGACTCAGTGGAAACACCATATATTTT
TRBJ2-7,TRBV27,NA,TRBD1,CASEDRSSYEQYF,TGTGCCAGTGAGGACAGGAGCTCCTACGAGCAGTACTTC
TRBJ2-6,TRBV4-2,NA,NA,CASSQDPPGLGSSGANGLTF,TGTGCCAGCAGCCAAGATCCCCCAGGGTTGGGGTCGAGTGGGGCCAACGGCCTGACTTTC
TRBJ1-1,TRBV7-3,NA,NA,CASSLFSVQTLNTEAFF,TGTGCCAGCAGCTTATTTTCGGTACAGACCCTTAACACTGAAGCTTTCTTT
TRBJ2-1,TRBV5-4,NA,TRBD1,CASSLTGDEQFF,TGTGCCAGCAGCCTGACAGGGGATGAGCAGTTCTTC
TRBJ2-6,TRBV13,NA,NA,CASSYRVSGANVLTF,TGTGCCAGCAGTTACAGGGTCTCTGGGGCCAACGTCCTGACTTTC
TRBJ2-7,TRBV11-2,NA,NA,CASSLSPGSYEQYF,TGTGCCAGCAGCTTATCCCCAGGTAGCTACGAGCAGTACTTC
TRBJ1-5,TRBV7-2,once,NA,CASSLLTSQPQHF,TGTGCCAGCAGCTTGTTGACAAGTCAGCCCCAGCATTTT
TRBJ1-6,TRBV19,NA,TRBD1,CASSPTGTGDSPLHF,TGTGCCAGTAGCCCTACCGGGACAGGGGATTCACCCCTCCACTTT
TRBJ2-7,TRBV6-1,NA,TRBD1,CASSTGQLPIEQYF,TGTGCCAGCAGTACGGGACAGCTTCCCATCGAGCAGTACTTC
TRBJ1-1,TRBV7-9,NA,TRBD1,CASSQGAVEAFF,TGTGCCAGCAGCCAGGGGGCGGTAGAAGCTTTCTTT